This T cell receptor beta chain was sequenced in a study of a mutant IDH1 vaccine in newly diagnosed glioma. Study background: Patients began vaccination 4-6 weeks after radiotherapy alone, or with temozolomide cycles. Radiotherapy, temozolomide, or both had been given previously, and both were given to most.

A remark on this clone: Its target is not known.

Repertoires were generated with immunoSEQ multiplex PCR, while TCRdb's copy carries only in-frame clones and drops some. Here the sample spans tens of thousands of clones, 76% being singletons. Regarding the study as a whole: The occurrence of vaccine-induced immune responses was seen in 90% to 95% of patients.

Germline V gene sequence: CDR1 LNHDA, CDR2 SQIVND (reference sequence). The CDR3 is made up of 15 amino acids. V lost 0 bases to trimming and J lost 2 bases; unmatched junction nucleotides: 0. Time point given: week 35, safety follow-up. Topical imiquimod accompanied each vaccine dose, which consisted of 300 ug of mutant IDH1 20-mer peptide. In every donor, the tumor was a new WHO grade 3 or 4 IDH1-mutant, ATRX-lost astrocytoma. The chain is built from TRBV19 and TRBJ2-7; TRBD2 agrees at 11 bases. The sequencing used PBMCs, collected from a glioma patient whose treatment included an IDH1 peptide vaccine. The origin of this receptor is a man aged 35 to 55 with glioma. DNA of the CDR3: TGTGCCAGTAGTATAGATAGCGGGAGGGCCTACGAGCAGTACTTC. This codes for CASSIDSGRAYEQYF.